These 21 T cell receptor beta chains were all obtained from the same sample, sequenced in a study of T-cell reconstitution after alpha-beta-depleted transplantation in children (dated by TCRdb to between 2015 and 2016). The library came from PCR. The sequencing machine was an Illumina HiSeq 2500. TCR library preparation used molecular barcoding, with unique molecular identifiers applied to normalize quantification of the TCRbeta repertoire. TCRdb passed the public sequencing reads through fastp at Q25 and MiXCR, retaining productive beta sequences. CDR3 protein duplicates are merged, each entry listing the most common genes and DNA. Counted in this sample were a few hundred thousand distinct CDR3 sequences; 10% to 15% of them appeared once. Over 2% of the sample is taken by the ten largest. What this sample's treatment or condition label stands for: allogeneic hematopoietic cell transplantation with graft depleted of TCRalphabeta T cells and CD19 B cells.

The sequencing used PBMCs, mostly from graft donor cells, collected 360 days after TCRalphabeta/CD19-depleted stem cell transplant. These receptors originate from a male patient younger than 18 who had a stem cell transplant for acute myeloid leukemia, so the T cells may come from the graft donor.

This clonotype was detected many times. This sequence joins TRBV29-1 and TRBJ2-1; 10 nucleotides agree with TRBD2. With V trimmed by 6 bases and J by 7 bases, 3 bases remained unmatched. The CDR3 sequence is 12 residues long. Germline CDR1 reads SQVTM; CDR2 reads ANQGSEA. CDR3 sequence: CSVGLAANEQFF. As DNA, the CDR3 is TGCAGCGTCGGACTAGCGGCTAATGAGCAGTTCTTC.

The chain has TRBV6-1 and TRBJ1-3; no clear D gene. Germline V lookup: CDR1 MNHNS, CDR2 SASEGT. Trimming left V 6 bases short and J 0 bases short, with 18 bases between. This CDR3 spans 17 amino acids. CDR3 sequence reads: CASSAGPAGLSGNTIYF. The CDR3 nucleotides are TGTGCCAGCAGCGCCGGGCCCGCAGGTCTCTCTGGAAACACCATATATTTT.

The table lists this clonotype with a few counts. V and J are TRBV9 and TRBJ2-2; tentative D call: TRBD2 (5 bases). CDR3 length equals 14 residues. V shed 2 bases and J shed 7 bases, with 12 bases lying between them. In germline, CDR1 is SGDLS, CDR2 YYNGEE. CDR3 sequence reads: CASSVEGSVGELFF. The CDR3 bases are TGTGCCAGCAGCGTCGAGGGATCAGTCGGGGAGCTGTTTTTT. The whole variable domain, remainder taken from reference TRBV9 and TRBJ2-2, is DSGVTQTPKHLITATGQRVTLRCSPRSGDLSVYWYQQSLDQGLQFLIQYYNGEERAKGNILERFSAQQFPDLHSELNLSSLELGDSALYFCASSVEGSVGELFFGEGSRLTVL.

This clonotype appeared a few times. The chain employs TRBV25-1 and TRBJ2-5; no definite D call. V lost 1 base and J lost 7, with 7 bases in between. CDR3 size: 12 residues. Germline loops: CDR1 MGHDK, CDR2 SYGVNS. CDR3 DNA: TGTGCCAGCAGTGAATTCGCTGGGACCCAGTACTTC. It is translated as CASSEFAGTQYF. The whole variable domain, remainder taken from reference TRBV25-1 and TRBJ2-5, is EADIYQTPRYLVIGTGKKITLECSQTMGHDKMYWYQQDPGMELHLIHYSYGVNSTEKGDLSSESTVSRIRTEHFPLTLESARPSHTSQYLCASSEFAGTQYFGPGTRLLVL.

This clonotype was seen more than once but under ten times. The chain is built from TRBV7-2 and TRBJ2-7, with TRBD2 matching over 11 bases. The CDR3 contains 15 residues. The V gene end was trimmed by 5 bases and the J gene end by 3 bases; junction bases not matched to a gene: 6. Germline V gene data show CDR1 as SGHTA and CDR2 as FQGNSA. The CDR3 spells CASSRTGTSGYEQYF. The CDR3 DNA sequence: TGTGCCAGCAGCCGGACCGGGACTAGCGGCTACGAGCAGTACTTC.

This clonotype showed up just a few times. The chain has TRBV20-1 and TRBJ1-1; D unclear. Germline assignment: CDR1 DFQATT and CDR2 SNEGSKA (reference sequence). Trimming shortened V by 3 bases and J by 5 bases, and 10 bases separated the two germline ends. The CDR3 has 12 amino acids. Written as DNA, the CDR3 is TGCAGTGCTAGGCCAGGAGGAACTGAAGCTTTCTTT. It encodes CSARPGGTEAFF.

Written as DNA, the CDR3 is TGCAGTGCTAGAGAACGAGGTTTGAACACTGAAGCTTTCTTT. The encoded protein is CSARERGLNTEAFF. V usage is TRBV20-1 and J usage is TRBJ1-1; D is unclear. Germline V gene sequence: CDR1 DFQATT, CDR2 SNEGSKA (reference sequence). V was pared by 0 bases and J by 0 bases, with 8 bases between. The CDR3 has 14 residues.

This clonotype came up many times. The chain carries TRBV7-2 and TRBJ2-1; weak D call: TRBD2 (6 bases). V lost 3 bases and J lost 5, with 20 bases in between. CDR3 size: 17 residues. Germline V gene data show CDR1 as SGHTA and CDR2 as FQGNSA. The CDR3 DNA reads TGTGCCAGCAGCTTCCCATCTCCGGGAGCAACACACAATGAGCAGTTCTTC. Translating it yields CASSFPSPGATHNEQFF.

This clonotype was picked up many times. The chain combines TRBV6-2 or TRBV6-3 with TRBJ2-7; 10 bases align to TRBD1. The CDR3 is 16 amino acids. Germline V gives CDR1 MNHEY, CDR2 SVGEGT. V dropped 5 bases and J dropped 4; count of bases not matched to a gene: 11. The CDR3: CASSPGGQGTRYEQYF. CDR3 DNA: TGTGCCAGCAGTCCCGGGGGACAGGGGACTAGATACGAGCAGTACTTC.

This clonotype occurred a few times. The chain uses TRBV5-1 and TRBJ2-5; a weak D match, TRBD2 (5 bases). With 0 bases removed from V and 5 bases from J, the gap between germline ends came to 14 bases. The germline CDR1 and CDR2 sequences are SGHRS and YFSETQ. This CDR3 has 15 amino acids. This CDR3 reads CASSLGLRVGETQYF. CDR3 nucleotides: TGCGCCAGCAGCTTGGGTTTGAGGGTTGGTGAGACCCAGTACTTC.

This clonotype was counted between two and nine times. The DNA of the CDR3 is TGTGCCAGCAGCTTAATGAGGCTAGAGGCAGATACGCAGTATTTT. Translated, it gives CASSLMRLEADTQYF. The genes are TRBV7-8 and TRBJ2-3; D gene uncertain. CDR1 and CDR2 from the germline V gene are SGHVS and FQNEAQ. The CDR3 consists of 15 residues. V was cut by 2 bases and J by 4 bases, with 13 bases left in between.

This clonotype occurred a few times. Sequence at one end of the junction differs from germline and may be a read error. This chain connects TRBV7-7 to TRBJ2-2; TRBD1 agrees at 7 bases. The CDR3 is made up of 15 amino acids. Germline CDR1 is SSHAT and CDR2 is FNYEAQ (reference sequence). The CDR3 DNA is TGTGCTAGCAGGCCCCGGGACAGTAACACCGGGGAGCTGTTTTTT. Its protein is CASRPRDSNTGELFF.

This clonotype has just a few counts. V is TRBV27 and J is TRBJ2-3, with 7 positions matching TRBD2. Germline values: CDR1 MNHEY, CDR2 SMNVEV (reference sequence). The V segment lost 5 bases and the J segment 1 base; nucleotides outside the gene matches: 21. The CDR3 totals 20 residues. The CDR3 DNA sequence: TGTGCCAGCAGTCCTCGGCTAGCGGCAAGTCTTTTAGTCCGCACAGATACGCAGTATTTT. Residues: CASSPRLAASLLVRTDTQYF.

This clonotype has just a few counts. V and J are TRBV20-1 and TRBJ2-3; TRBD2 is a possible D gene (5 bases). V dropped 5 bases and J dropped 7 bases, with 16 bases sitting between them. The CDR3 consists of 13 residues. The germline V gene encodes CDR1 DFQATT and CDR2 SNEGSKA (reference sequence). The CDR3 protein is CSAPGEKVNTQYF. CDR3 sequence (DNA): TGCAGTGCTCCCGGGGAAAAGGTTAATACGCAGTATTTT.

The chain uses TRBV4-2 and TRBJ2-4; D is unclear. Germline CDR1 reads LGHNA; CDR2 reads YNFKEQ. The CDR3 is 17 amino acids. V lost 1 base to trimming and J lost 0 bases, with 13 bases between them. CDR3 region: CASSQVQVSLAKNIQYF. In nucleotides, the CDR3 is TGTGCCAGCAGCCAAGTCCAGGTTTCCCTAGCCAAAAACATTCAGTACTTC.

At least ten counts were recorded for this clonotype. The genes are TRBV7-2 and TRBJ1-4, with a possible D match to TRBD1 (6 bases). There are 15 residues in the CDR3. Germline V CDR1 and CDR2: SGHTA, FQGNSA. Deletions cut 5 bases from V and 0 bases from J, with 10 bases between. CDR3 DNA sequence: TGTGCCAGCAGCCGACAGGTTGCAACTAATGAAAAACTGTTTTTT. Its protein is CASSRQVATNEKLFF.

The chain links TRBV5-1 to TRBJ2-1; 11 bases map to TRBD2. J lost 7 bases, V lost 3 bases, and 15 bases had no gene match. The CDR3 runs 18 residues. CDR1 and CDR2 (germline): SGHRS, YFSETQ. The CDR3 loop reads CASSSGARTSGSRNEQFF. The CDR3 nucleotides read TGCGCCAGCAGCTCGGGAGCCCGGACTAGCGGGTCAAGGAATGAGCAGTTCTTC.

CDR3 sequence reads: CASSLSHATGNTEAFF. The DNA of the CDR3 is TGTGCCAGCAGTTTAAGCCACGCCACGGGGAACACTGAAGCTTTCTTT. The chain joins TRBV12-3 or TRBV12-4 to TRBJ1-1; D uncertain. The V gene lost 2 bases and the J gene lost 1 base, with 14 bases spanning the gap. This CDR3 is built from 16 residues.

V is TRBV4-3 and J is TRBJ2-5; 10 bases fit TRBD2. The germline V gene has CDR1 LGHNA and CDR2 YSLEER. The CDR3 consists of 16 residues. Trimming took 1 base from V and 3 from J; bases not matched to a gene: 5. This chain's CDR3 is CASSQGASGGEETQYF. The CDR3 region has the DNA TGCGCCAGCAGCCAAGGGGCTAGCGGGGGAGAAGAGACCCAGTACTTC.

A note on this clonotype: The germline gene is not matched at one end of the junction; a read error may be the cause. The chain combines TRBV5-4 with TRBJ2-1; D gene ambiguous. This CDR3 has 12 amino acids. Germline V CDR1 and CDR2: SGHNT, YYREEE (reference sequence). The DNA for the CDR3 is TGTGCCACCAGCCTACCTTGGGGTGAGCAGTTCTTC. Translating gives CATSLPWGEQFF.

This clonotype has a handful of counts. This chain's CDR3 is CASSLATSSEQYF. In nucleotides, the CDR3 is TGTGCCAGCAGCTTAGCCACATCCAGCGAGCAGTACTTC. The V call is TRBV7-9, the J call TRBJ2-7; D not certain. Trimming took off 0 bases at V and 6 bases at J, with 9 bases between the two ends. This CDR3 has 13 amino acids. Germline CDR1 SEHNR, CDR2 FQNEAQ (reference sequence).